The 20 T cell receptor beta chains below come from one sample, sequenced in a study of Graves' ophthalmopathy and Graves' hyperthyroidism. Beta-chain TCR CDR3 regions were amplified from RNA transcripts. First-round RT-PCR employed HTBI primers, with a second-round multiplex PCR after it. TCRdb re-called the multiplex PCR reads through MiXCR, storing one row per CDR3 protein. The sample contains more than 300,000 distinct CDR3 sequences, 15% of which appear only once. The source material was peripheral blood. These receptors came from a woman in her late teens or twenties with stable Graves' hyperthyroidism.

This clonotype showed up many times. The J gene is TRBJ1-2, the V gene TRBV6-5; D unresolved. Germline V gene data show CDR1 as MNHEY and CDR2 as SVGAGI. This CDR3 has 13 amino acids. V lost 2 bases to trimming and J lost 8 bases, with 12 bases between them. The CDR3 sequence: CASSYGTRVGYTF. The CDR3 nucleotides are TGTGCCAGCAGTTACGGAACAAGGGTCGGCTACACCTTC.

The chain links TRBV12-3 or TRBV12-4 to TRBJ2-7, with a possible D match to TRBD1 (5 bases). The germline V and J ends were trimmed by 6 bases and 6 bases, with 15 bases remaining between them. The CDR3 length is 13 residues. The CDR3 is CASSQVRGAEQYF. The CDR3 DNA follows: TGTGCCAGCAGCCAAGTAAGGGGTGCCGAGCAGTACTTC.

This clonotype occurred a few times. V gene TRBV11-2 combines with J gene TRBJ1-2; 8 bases are shared with TRBD1. Trimming took 4 bases from V and 8 from J; bases not matched to a gene: 6. This CDR3 has 13 amino acids. The germline CDR1 and CDR2 sequences are SGHAT and FQNNGV. As DNA, the CDR3 is TGTGCCAGCAGCTCGACAGGGGATGGCGGCTACACCTTC. This gives the protein CASSSTGDGGYTF.

V is TRBV7-2 and J is TRBJ2-7; tentative D call: TRBD1 (5 bases). In germline, CDR1 is SGHTA, CDR2 FQGNSA. This CDR3 spans 15 amino acids. The V gene lost 4 bases and the J gene lost 3 bases, with 16 bases spanning the gap. The DNA of the CDR3 is TGTGCCAGCAGCTACGCGTGGGGCATCGACTACGAGCAGTACTTC. Translation gives CASSYAWGIDYEQYF.

This clonotype was observed many times. The V gene is TRBV5-1, the J gene TRBJ2-7, with D tentatively TRBD2 (5 bases). V gave up 2 bases and J gave up 2 bases, with 17 bases separating them. The CDR3 contains 16 residues. CDR1 and CDR2 (germline): SGHRS, YFSETQ. CDR3 bases: TGCGCCAGCAGCTTAAGAGGAGGCAGCAGAACCTACGAGCAGTACTTC. It specifies CASSLRGGSRTYEQYF.

The table lists this clonotype with many counts. The chain employs TRBV7-3 and TRBJ1-6, with 8 bases lining up with TRBD1. Germline values: CDR1 SGHTA, CDR2 FQGTGA. CDR3 length: 15 residues. After removal of 0 bases from V and 8 bases from J, the junction contained 3 bases not matched to a gene. This CDR3 reads CASSLTDRVDSPLHF. CDR3 DNA: TGTGCCAGCAGCTTAACGGACAGGGTTGATTCACCCCTCCACTTT.

This clonotype was seen only a few times. The rearrangement joins TRBV5-1 to TRBJ1-1; 11 positions match TRBD1. The CDR3 runs 16 residues. CDR1 SGHRS and CDR2 YFSETQ come from the germline V gene. Trimming cost V 4 bases and J 1 base; bases outside gene matches: 6. CDR3 in DNA: TGCGCCAGCAGCACAGGACAGGGGGCAACGAACACTGAAGCTTTCTTT. Its protein is CASSTGQGATNTEAFF.

This clonotype has just a few counts. The J gene is TRBJ1-2, the V gene TRBV5-8; D is ambiguous. The CDR3 runs 13 residues. CDR1 and CDR2 (germline): SGHTS, YDEGEE. Trimming took 1 base from V and 5 from J, leaving 9 bases between them. The CDR3 DNA follows: TGTGCCAGCAGCTTGCCGGGAGTTTATGGCTACACCTTC. Its protein is CASSLPGVYGYTF.

This clonotype was observed many times. This chain connects TRBV10-3 to TRBJ2-2; 7 bases map to TRBD1. The CDR3 spans 16 residues. V gave up 0 bases and J gave up 2 bases; unmatched junction bases: 3. CDR1 is ENHRY and CDR2 is SYGVKD in the germline V gene. The CDR3 protein is CAISESGDSNTGELFF. CDR3 coding DNA: TGTGCCATCAGTGAGTCAGGGGACAGCAACACCGGGGAGCTGTTTTTT.

The sample holds many counts of this clonotype. V usage is TRBV2 and J usage is TRBJ1-5; possibly TRBD1 for D (5 bases). V lost 2 bases and J 2 bases, leaving 10 bases between the germline ends. The CDR3 has 15 amino acids. Germline V gives CDR1 SNHLY, CDR2 FYNNEI. The CDR3 DNA sequence: TGTGCCAGCAGTGAAAGTAGGGGAGGCAATCAGCCCCAGCATTTT. It encodes CASSESRGGNQPQHF.

This clonotype was counted many times. This chain links TRBV28 with TRBJ2-5, with TRBD2 identical over 10 bases. The V gene's germline CDR1 is MDHEN and CDR2 SYDVKM. There are 16 residues in the CDR3. Trimming at V came to 6 bases and at J to 2 bases, leaving 9 bases not matched to a gene. CDR3 region: CASSSPSGGPQETQYF. CDR3 DNA: TGTGCCAGCAGCAGCCCTAGCGGGGGACCTCAAGAGACCCAGTACTTC.

This clonotype showed up many times. The chain uses TRBV6-5 and TRBJ1-2; tentatively, D is TRBD1 (5 bases). The CDR3 spans 16 residues. Per the germline V gene, CDR1 is MNHEY and CDR2 is SVGAGI. Trimming removed 0 bases from V and 6 bases from J, with 17 bases in between. The CDR3 here is CASSYSRAAGSDGYTF. Written as DNA, the CDR3 is TGTGCCAGCAGTTACTCGAGAGCGGCAGGGTCGGATGGCTACACCTTC.

This clonotype occurred many times. The chain is built from TRBV6-1 and TRBJ2-7; 7 positions agree with TRBD1. V shed 4 bases and J 2 bases; nucleotides not matched to a gene: 2. The CDR3 runs 13 residues. Germline CDR1 and CDR2: MNHNS and SASEGT. Written as DNA, the CDR3 is TGTGCCAGCAGTGTTACAGGGGCCTACGAGCAGTACTTC. Amino acids: CASSVTGAYEQYF.

This clonotype was found many times. This chain links TRBV7-8 with TRBJ2-5, with a weak D call TRBD1 (7 bases). The germline V gene encodes CDR1 SGHVS and CDR2 FQNEAQ. The CDR3 loop spans 16 amino acids. V was trimmed by 4 bases and J by 1 base, leaving 16 bases between them. CDR3 amino acids: CASSWAPGGGQETQYF. The CDR3 DNA is TGTGCCAGCAGCTGGGCCCCAGGGGGAGGCCAAGAGACCCAGTACTTC.

In this sample, this clonotype turned up a few times. This chain joins TRBV9 and TRBJ2-1; D assignment may be TRBD1 or TRBD2 (5 bases each). Germline CDR1 SGDLS, CDR2 YYNGEE. V lost 4 bases and J 12 bases, leaving 20 bases between the germline ends. The CDR3 length is 14 residues. CDR3 sequence reads: CASSPDDRAGVQFF. CDR3 sequence (DNA): TGTGCCAGCAGCCCCGACGACAGAGCCGGGGTGCAGTTCTTC.

This clonotype has ten or more counts. The chain couples TRBV12-3 or TRBV12-4 to TRBJ2-7, with 8 bases that match TRBD1. The V gene end was trimmed by 7 bases and the J gene end by 5 bases; junction bases not matched to a gene: 10. This CDR3 contains 14 residues. The CDR3 DNA reads as TGTGCCAGCAATTTGGACAGGGAGGAAGACGAGCAGTACTTC. Its translation is CASNLDREEDEQYF.

The V and J genes are TRBV27 and TRBJ1-2; TRBD1 matches 12 bases. Germline trimming cut 5 bases from V and 4 bases from J; bases unmatched to any gene: 14. The CDR3 spans 18 residues. CDR1 MNHEY and CDR2 SMNVEV come from the germline V gene (reference sequence). Written as DNA, the CDR3 is TGTGCCAGCAGTCACGGGGGGACAGGGGGCGCGTACACCTATGGCTACACCTTC. Translation: CASSHGGTGGAYTYGYTF.

Many counts were recorded for this clonotype. V and J are TRBV7-3 and TRBJ1-1; D unclear. This CDR3 has 13 amino acids. Germline CDR1 and CDR2: SGHTA and FQGTGA. V was shortened by 3 bases and J by 4 bases, with 9 bases between the two germline ends. CDR3 DNA sequence: TGTGCCAGCAGCTTTCATCAAAGCACTGAAGCTTTCTTT. Amino acids: CASSFHQSTEAFF.

This clonotype was recorded many times. The chain couples TRBV6-5 to TRBJ2-7, with 8 bases fitting TRBD2. Germline V gene sequence: CDR1 MNHEY, CDR2 SVGAGI. V lost 0 bases and J lost 3; bases outside the gene matches: 4. CDR3 size: 15 residues. The CDR3 here is CASSYSRGAHYEQYF. DNA for the CDR3: TGTGCCAGCAGTTACTCGCGGGGGGCCCACTACGAGCAGTACTTC.

This clonotype appeared many times. The chain uses TRBV20-1 and TRBJ2-7; D possibly corresponds to TRBD1 (5 bases). The CDR3 is made up of 12 amino acids. Germline CDR1 and CDR2: DFQATT and SNEGSKA (reference sequence). The V end was cut by 5 bases, the J end by 2 bases, with 10 bases between. The CDR3 DNA sequence: TGCAGTGCTGTCCAGGGTACCTACGAGCAGTACTTC. It is translated as CSAVQGTYEQYF.